These 28 T cell receptor beta chains were all obtained from the same sample, sequenced in a study of T cells in localized non-small cell lung cancer. Assay: immunoSEQ multiplex PCR; the TCRdb copy retains only in-frame clones and omits some. The sample has 35,000 or so clones, 87% seen once. This specimen consisted of peripheral blood, obtained before any cancer treatment. The receptors were gathered from a woman between 35 and 75 years old with stage I lung adenocarcinoma.

This clone appeared once. V usage is TRBV10-3 and J usage is TRBJ2-3; the D is unclear. There are 24 residues in the CDR3. Germline V CDR1 and CDR2: ENHRY, SYGVKD. V lost 7 bases and J 0 bases, leaving 41 bases between the germline ends. DNA for the CDR3: TGTGCCATCAACAAACGGGTGGAGCCTTGGCCCCACCACGAAAAATCATCAAGCACAGATACGCAGTATTTT. It translates to CAINKRVEPWPHHEKSSSTDTQYF.

This clone occurred once. The gene calls are TRBV18 and TRBJ1-3; D remains unclear. Germline-derived CDR1 and CDR2 are KGHSH and LQKENI. The V end was cut by 2 bases, the J end by 0 bases, with 8 bases between. The CDR3 length is 15 residues. The CDR3 bases are TGTGCCAGCTCACCAATCTCCTCCTCTGGAAACACCATATATTTT. As protein: CASSPISSSGNTIYF.

The sample holds a few counts of this clone. Here the CDR3 DNA reads TGTGCCAGCAGCTTAGCGGATGTGGGCCTTCGAGAAAAACTGTTTTTT. This translates into CASSLADVGLREKLFF. The chain uses TRBV7-9 and TRBJ1-4; D is unresolved. This CDR3 is built from 16 residues. Germline values: CDR1 SEHNR, CDR2 FQNEAQ (reference sequence). Trimming pared 0 bases from V and 8 bases from J, leaving 16 bases between.

This clone was seen just once. The V call is TRBV7-3, the J call TRBJ1-1; D possibly corresponds to TRBD1 (5 bases). The CDR3 contains 15 residues. Looked up from germline, CDR1 is SGHTA and CDR2 is FQGTGA. Trimming pared 6 bases from V and 4 bases from J, leaving 18 bases between. In nucleotides, the CDR3 is TGTGCCAGCAGTCGCGACAGATTGGAGGCCACTGAAGCTTTCTTT. The encoded protein is CASSRDRLEATEAFF.

The CDR3: CASSSRDRAGNTIYF. The CDR3 region has the DNA TGTGCCAGCAGCAGTAGGGACAGGGCTGGAAACACCATATATTTT. V and J are TRBV5-6 and TRBJ1-3, with 9 bases that match TRBD1. Germline V gene data show CDR1 as SGHDT and CDR2 as YYEEEE. The CDR3 length is 15 residues. V lost 4 bases, J lost 2 bases, and 4 bases stayed unmatched.

The genes are TRBV5-5 and TRBJ2-6, with D unclear. Germline V CDR1 and CDR2: SGHKS, YYEKEE (reference sequence). Trimming removed 0 bases at V and 0 bases at J, with 4 bases between. CDR3 length: 15 residues. The CDR3 protein is CASSLEFSGANVLTF. CDR3 DNA: TGTGCCAGCAGCTTGGAATTCTCTGGGGCCAACGTCCTGACTTTC.

The gene calls are TRBV18 and TRBJ2-7, with a tentative D call TRBD2 (7 bases). The germline V gene has CDR1 KGHSH and CDR2 LQKENI. The V gene lost 1 base and the J gene lost 3 bases, with 10 bases spanning the gap. This CDR3 is 14 amino acids long. CDR3 loop: CASSPLGGGYEQYF. CDR3 DNA: TGTGCCAGCTCACCACTGGGAGGGGGCTACGAGCAGTACTTC.

CDR3 residues: CASRQLGSSNQPQHF. Written as DNA, the CDR3 is TGTGCCAGTCGTCAACTGGGGTCGAGCAATCAGCCCCAGCATTTT. The chain employs TRBV27 and TRBJ1-5; D gene unclear. CDR1 is MNHEY, CDR2 SMNVEV, per germline (reference sequence). The CDR3 is 15 residues long. Trimming removed 9 bases at V and 1 base at J, with 16 bases between.

In nucleotides, the CDR3 is TGTGCCATTCGCGGCAGGGCTGAAGCTTTCTTT. Translation: CAIRGRAEAFF. V is TRBV10-3 and J is TRBJ1-1; tentatively, D is TRBD1 (5 bases). The V and J ends lost 9 bases and 6 bases respectively, with 11 bases between them. This CDR3 contains 11 residues. Per germline, CDR1 ENHRY and CDR2 SYGVKD.

CDR3 in amino acids: CASSSGTGRTGELFF. CDR3 DNA: TGCGCCAGCAGCTCCGGGACAGGGCGCACCGGGGAGCTGTTTTTT. The chain is built from TRBV5-1 and TRBJ2-2; 9 bases match TRBD1. CDR3 size: 15 residues. Germline CDR1 reads SGHRS; CDR2 reads YFSETQ. Trimming cost V 3 bases and J 4 bases; bases outside gene matches: 4.

V gene TRBV5-4 combines with J gene TRBJ1-2; TRBD1 is a possible D gene (5 bases). The CDR3 runs 15 residues. From germline, CDR1 is SGHNT and CDR2 YYREEE (reference sequence). The V gene lost 4 bases and the J gene lost 2 bases, with 15 bases spanning the gap. CDR3 protein: CASSRITTENYGYTF. The CDR3 DNA is TGTGCCAGCAGCCGAATTACGACAGAGAACTATGGCTACACCTTC.

The chain joins TRBV28 to TRBJ1-1; D call uncertain. The CDR3 is made up of 12 amino acids. Trimming took off 6 bases at V and 3 bases at J, with 8 bases between the two ends. Germline V gives CDR1 MDHEN, CDR2 SYDVKM. CDR3: CASSRGHTEAFF. CDR3 DNA sequence: TGTGCCAGCAGCCGTGGTCACACTGAAGCTTTCTTT.

This chain uses TRBV7-9 with TRBJ2-3; a weak D match, TRBD1 (5 bases). Germline CDR1 is SEHNR and CDR2 is FQNEAQ (reference sequence). The germline V and J ends were trimmed by 1 base and 0 bases, with 8 bases remaining between them. The CDR3 totals 15 residues. As DNA, the CDR3 is TGTGCCAGCAGCTTAGTCGCAGGGAGCACAGATACGCAGTATTTT. Protein product: CASSLVAGSTDTQYF.

The chain is built from TRBV4-2 and TRBJ1-3; D gene unclear. The CDR3 sequence is 15 residues long. V lost 1 base and J lost 0, with 7 bases in between. From germline, CDR1 is LGHNA and CDR2 YNFKEQ. CDR3 protein: CASSQAGYSGNTIYF. The CDR3 DNA sequence: TGTGCCAGCAGCCAAGCGGGTTACTCTGGAAACACCATATATTTT.

The CDR3 loop reads CASSRQERNYGYTF. In nucleotides, the CDR3 is TGTGCCAGTTCAAGACAGGAACGGAACTATGGCTACACCTTC. J is TRBJ1-2 and V is TRBV6-1; D might be TRBD1 (6 bases). This CDR3 has 14 amino acids. Germline assignment: CDR1 MNHNS and CDR2 SASEGT. V was trimmed by 9 bases and J by 2 bases, leaving 16 bases between them.

In this sample, this clone turned up a few times. This chain links TRBV7-8 with TRBJ2-6, with D perhaps matching TRBD1 (5 bases). V lost 5 bases and J 2 bases, leaving 7 bases between the germline ends. Germline V gene sequence: CDR1 SGHVS, CDR2 FQNEAQ. The CDR3 totals 14 residues. CDR3 region: CASSPGTGANVLTF. For the CDR3, the DNA is TGTGCCAGCAGCCCAGGGACTGGGGCCAACGTCCTGACTTTC.

This rearrangement joins TRBV5-1 to TRBJ2-5; D remains unclear. CDR1 and CDR2 from the germline V gene are SGHRS and YFSETQ. CDR3 length: 14 amino acids. Trimming removed 1 base from V and 2 bases from J, with 9 bases in between. In DNA form, the CDR3 reads TGCGCCAGCAGCTTGAAACAGCCTCAAGAGACCCAGTACTTC. Its translation: CASSLKQPQETQYF. The full variable domain, completed using reference TRBV5-1 and TRBJ2-5, is KAGVTQTPRYLIKTRGQQVTLSCSPISGHRSVSWYQQTPGQGLQFLFEYFSETQRNKGNFPGRFSGRQFSNSRSEMNVSTLELGDSALYLCASSLKQPQETQYFGPGTRLLVL.

This clone was counted a single time. The chain uses TRBV5-5 and TRBJ1-1; maybe TRBD1 (6 bases). V lost 0 bases to trimming and J lost 1 base, with 10 bases between them. This CDR3 is 15 amino acids long. Per germline, CDR1 SGHKS and CDR2 YYEKEE (reference sequence). The CDR3 nucleotides are TGTGCCAGCAGCTTGGTGGGACATACGAACACTGAAGCTTTCTTT. Its protein product is CASSLVGHTNTEAFF.

This clone was found once. V and J are TRBV5-1 and TRBJ2-7; no definite D call. The ends were cut back, 1 base at V and 1 base at J, with 6 bases in the middle. The CDR3 runs 13 residues. Germline CDR1 and CDR2: SGHRS and YFSETQ. CDR3 in amino acids: CASSLTLSYEQYF. For the CDR3, the DNA is TGCGCCAGCAGCTTGACCCTTTCCTACGAGCAGTACTTC. Based on the CDR3 plus reference TRBV5-1 and TRBJ2-7, the full variable domain is KAGVTQTPRYLIKTRGQQVTLSCSPISGHRSVSWYQQTPGQGLQFLFEYFSETQRNKGNFPGRFSGRQFSNSRSEMNVSTLELGDSALYLCASSLTLSYEQYFGPGTRLTVT.

CDR3 nucleotides: TGCGCCAGCAGTGAAAACCCGGACAGTGCAGCCGGGGAGCTGTTTTTT. This gives the protein CASSENPDSAAGELFF. V is TRBV10-1 and J is TRBJ2-2; possibly TRBD1 for D (6 bases). V was trimmed by 3 bases and J by 6 bases, leaving 17 bases between them. The CDR3 runs to 16 residues. The germline gives CDR1 WNHNN, CDR2 SYGVQD (reference sequence).

The chain links TRBV21-1 to TRBJ1-3. TRBV21-1 is reported as a pseudogene. The CDR3 loop spans 14 amino acids. The CDR3 spells CASSKGGPGNTIYF. CDR3 sequence (DNA): TGTGCCAGCAGCAAAGGGGGTCCTGGAAACACCATATATTTT.

The V and J genes are TRBV15 and TRBJ1-5; D might be TRBD1 (5 bases). Germline V gene sequence: CDR1 LNHNV, CDR2 YYDKDF (reference sequence). The CDR3 sequence is 16 residues long. V shed 1 base and J shed 3 bases, with 13 bases lying between them. The CDR3 bases are TGTGCCACCAGCAGAGGCAGTGGGGGAAACAATCAGCCCCAGCATTTT. Amino acid sequence: CATSRGSGGNNQPQHF. The full variable domain, in which reference TRBV15 and TRBJ1-5 provide the parts outside the CDR3, is DAMVIQNPRYQVTQFGKPVTLSCSQTLNHNVMYWYQQKSSQAPKLLFHYYDKDFNNEADTPDNFQSRRPNTSFCFLDIRSPGLGDTAMYLCATSRGSGGNNQPQHFGDGTRLSIL.

The CDR3 region has the DNA TGTGCCAGCAGCTTGTCGGGGTTGGGCACCGGGGAGCTGTTTTTT. It translates to CASSLSGLGTGELFF. The chain recombines TRBV5-4 with TRBJ2-2, with D tentatively TRBD2 (5 bases). Trimming took off 1 base at V and 4 bases at J, with 11 bases between the two ends. The CDR3 is made up of 15 amino acids. The germline CDR1 and CDR2 sequences are SGHNT and YYREEE (reference sequence).

The chain uses TRBV11-3 and TRBJ1-2, with D possibly TRBD1 on 6 matching bases. Per germline, CDR1 SGHNT and CDR2 YENEEA. The CDR3 spans 13 residues. With 0 bases removed from V and 6 bases from J, the gap between germline ends came to 8 bases. The CDR3 nucleotides read TGTGCCAGCAGCTTAGAGTCAGGGGATGGCTACACCTTC. Translated: CASSLESGDGYTF.

The chain joins TRBV20-1 to TRBJ1-1, with D tentatively TRBD1 (5 bases). Germline assignment: CDR1 DFQATT and CDR2 SNEGSKA (reference sequence). The CDR3 extends over 11 amino acids. The germline V and J ends were trimmed by 5 bases and 7 bases, with 11 bases remaining between them. The CDR3 DNA sequence: TGCAGTGCTGGGACGGGTAATGAAGCTTTCTTT. Amino acids: CSAGTGNEAFF.

The rearrangement links TRBV4-1 to TRBJ1-1, with a tentative D call TRBD1 (5 bases). This CDR3 is 14 amino acids long. Trimming took 4 bases from V and 4 from J, leaving 13 bases between them. In germline, CDR1 is MGHRA, CDR2 YSYEKL. CDR3 nucleotides: TGCGCCAGCAGCCTTATGGGGGGTACCACTGAAGCTTTCTTT. Protein product: CASSLMGGTTEAFF.

This rearrangement joins TRBV11-2 to TRBJ2-5, with no clear D. The V gene lost 0 bases and the J gene lost 4 bases, with 9 bases spanning the gap. The CDR3 runs to 14 residues. The germline V gene encodes CDR1 SGHAT and CDR2 FQNNGV. Written as DNA, the CDR3 is TGTGCCAGCAGCTTAGAATATTCCCGAGAGACCCAGTACTTC. It is translated as CASSLEYSRETQYF.

The rearrangement uses TRBV6-5 and TRBJ2-7, with 8 bases identical to TRBD2. CDR1 and CDR2 (germline): MNHEY, SVGAGI. CDR3 size: 15 residues. With V trimmed by 6 bases and J by 2 bases, 9 bases remained unmatched. CDR3: CASRQSGLVTYEQYF. The CDR3 DNA sequence: TGTGCCAGCAGACAGTCGGGACTAGTGACCTACGAGCAGTACTTC.